This TCR beta chain was sequenced during a study of blood T cell repertoires in COVID-19. Background on the study: Samples of COVID-19 (acute and convalescent) were obtained from the United States, Italy and Spain.

Trimming took 0 bases from V and 9 from J, leaving 8 bases between them. The CDR3 consists of 12 residues. Germline V gene lookup returns CDR1 LGHDT and CDR2 YNNKEL (reference sequence). TCRdb's table, derived via immunoSEQ multiplex PCR, lists solely in-frame clones and lacks some. The sample includes hundreds of thousands of clones, 85% to 95% of them seen just once. Participants spanned ages about 18 to 100 years and resided in 20 to 30 US areas. Sequenced input: PBMCs or T cells enriched from blood (not recorded which). V gene TRBV3-1 (or the pseudogene TRBV3-2) combines with J gene TRBJ1-1; D uncertain. The sequence came from a young woman who had recovered from COVID-19. The CDR3 DNA is TGTGCCAGCAGCCAAGATGAGGGAAAAGCTTTCTTT. Its translation: CASSQDEGKAFF.